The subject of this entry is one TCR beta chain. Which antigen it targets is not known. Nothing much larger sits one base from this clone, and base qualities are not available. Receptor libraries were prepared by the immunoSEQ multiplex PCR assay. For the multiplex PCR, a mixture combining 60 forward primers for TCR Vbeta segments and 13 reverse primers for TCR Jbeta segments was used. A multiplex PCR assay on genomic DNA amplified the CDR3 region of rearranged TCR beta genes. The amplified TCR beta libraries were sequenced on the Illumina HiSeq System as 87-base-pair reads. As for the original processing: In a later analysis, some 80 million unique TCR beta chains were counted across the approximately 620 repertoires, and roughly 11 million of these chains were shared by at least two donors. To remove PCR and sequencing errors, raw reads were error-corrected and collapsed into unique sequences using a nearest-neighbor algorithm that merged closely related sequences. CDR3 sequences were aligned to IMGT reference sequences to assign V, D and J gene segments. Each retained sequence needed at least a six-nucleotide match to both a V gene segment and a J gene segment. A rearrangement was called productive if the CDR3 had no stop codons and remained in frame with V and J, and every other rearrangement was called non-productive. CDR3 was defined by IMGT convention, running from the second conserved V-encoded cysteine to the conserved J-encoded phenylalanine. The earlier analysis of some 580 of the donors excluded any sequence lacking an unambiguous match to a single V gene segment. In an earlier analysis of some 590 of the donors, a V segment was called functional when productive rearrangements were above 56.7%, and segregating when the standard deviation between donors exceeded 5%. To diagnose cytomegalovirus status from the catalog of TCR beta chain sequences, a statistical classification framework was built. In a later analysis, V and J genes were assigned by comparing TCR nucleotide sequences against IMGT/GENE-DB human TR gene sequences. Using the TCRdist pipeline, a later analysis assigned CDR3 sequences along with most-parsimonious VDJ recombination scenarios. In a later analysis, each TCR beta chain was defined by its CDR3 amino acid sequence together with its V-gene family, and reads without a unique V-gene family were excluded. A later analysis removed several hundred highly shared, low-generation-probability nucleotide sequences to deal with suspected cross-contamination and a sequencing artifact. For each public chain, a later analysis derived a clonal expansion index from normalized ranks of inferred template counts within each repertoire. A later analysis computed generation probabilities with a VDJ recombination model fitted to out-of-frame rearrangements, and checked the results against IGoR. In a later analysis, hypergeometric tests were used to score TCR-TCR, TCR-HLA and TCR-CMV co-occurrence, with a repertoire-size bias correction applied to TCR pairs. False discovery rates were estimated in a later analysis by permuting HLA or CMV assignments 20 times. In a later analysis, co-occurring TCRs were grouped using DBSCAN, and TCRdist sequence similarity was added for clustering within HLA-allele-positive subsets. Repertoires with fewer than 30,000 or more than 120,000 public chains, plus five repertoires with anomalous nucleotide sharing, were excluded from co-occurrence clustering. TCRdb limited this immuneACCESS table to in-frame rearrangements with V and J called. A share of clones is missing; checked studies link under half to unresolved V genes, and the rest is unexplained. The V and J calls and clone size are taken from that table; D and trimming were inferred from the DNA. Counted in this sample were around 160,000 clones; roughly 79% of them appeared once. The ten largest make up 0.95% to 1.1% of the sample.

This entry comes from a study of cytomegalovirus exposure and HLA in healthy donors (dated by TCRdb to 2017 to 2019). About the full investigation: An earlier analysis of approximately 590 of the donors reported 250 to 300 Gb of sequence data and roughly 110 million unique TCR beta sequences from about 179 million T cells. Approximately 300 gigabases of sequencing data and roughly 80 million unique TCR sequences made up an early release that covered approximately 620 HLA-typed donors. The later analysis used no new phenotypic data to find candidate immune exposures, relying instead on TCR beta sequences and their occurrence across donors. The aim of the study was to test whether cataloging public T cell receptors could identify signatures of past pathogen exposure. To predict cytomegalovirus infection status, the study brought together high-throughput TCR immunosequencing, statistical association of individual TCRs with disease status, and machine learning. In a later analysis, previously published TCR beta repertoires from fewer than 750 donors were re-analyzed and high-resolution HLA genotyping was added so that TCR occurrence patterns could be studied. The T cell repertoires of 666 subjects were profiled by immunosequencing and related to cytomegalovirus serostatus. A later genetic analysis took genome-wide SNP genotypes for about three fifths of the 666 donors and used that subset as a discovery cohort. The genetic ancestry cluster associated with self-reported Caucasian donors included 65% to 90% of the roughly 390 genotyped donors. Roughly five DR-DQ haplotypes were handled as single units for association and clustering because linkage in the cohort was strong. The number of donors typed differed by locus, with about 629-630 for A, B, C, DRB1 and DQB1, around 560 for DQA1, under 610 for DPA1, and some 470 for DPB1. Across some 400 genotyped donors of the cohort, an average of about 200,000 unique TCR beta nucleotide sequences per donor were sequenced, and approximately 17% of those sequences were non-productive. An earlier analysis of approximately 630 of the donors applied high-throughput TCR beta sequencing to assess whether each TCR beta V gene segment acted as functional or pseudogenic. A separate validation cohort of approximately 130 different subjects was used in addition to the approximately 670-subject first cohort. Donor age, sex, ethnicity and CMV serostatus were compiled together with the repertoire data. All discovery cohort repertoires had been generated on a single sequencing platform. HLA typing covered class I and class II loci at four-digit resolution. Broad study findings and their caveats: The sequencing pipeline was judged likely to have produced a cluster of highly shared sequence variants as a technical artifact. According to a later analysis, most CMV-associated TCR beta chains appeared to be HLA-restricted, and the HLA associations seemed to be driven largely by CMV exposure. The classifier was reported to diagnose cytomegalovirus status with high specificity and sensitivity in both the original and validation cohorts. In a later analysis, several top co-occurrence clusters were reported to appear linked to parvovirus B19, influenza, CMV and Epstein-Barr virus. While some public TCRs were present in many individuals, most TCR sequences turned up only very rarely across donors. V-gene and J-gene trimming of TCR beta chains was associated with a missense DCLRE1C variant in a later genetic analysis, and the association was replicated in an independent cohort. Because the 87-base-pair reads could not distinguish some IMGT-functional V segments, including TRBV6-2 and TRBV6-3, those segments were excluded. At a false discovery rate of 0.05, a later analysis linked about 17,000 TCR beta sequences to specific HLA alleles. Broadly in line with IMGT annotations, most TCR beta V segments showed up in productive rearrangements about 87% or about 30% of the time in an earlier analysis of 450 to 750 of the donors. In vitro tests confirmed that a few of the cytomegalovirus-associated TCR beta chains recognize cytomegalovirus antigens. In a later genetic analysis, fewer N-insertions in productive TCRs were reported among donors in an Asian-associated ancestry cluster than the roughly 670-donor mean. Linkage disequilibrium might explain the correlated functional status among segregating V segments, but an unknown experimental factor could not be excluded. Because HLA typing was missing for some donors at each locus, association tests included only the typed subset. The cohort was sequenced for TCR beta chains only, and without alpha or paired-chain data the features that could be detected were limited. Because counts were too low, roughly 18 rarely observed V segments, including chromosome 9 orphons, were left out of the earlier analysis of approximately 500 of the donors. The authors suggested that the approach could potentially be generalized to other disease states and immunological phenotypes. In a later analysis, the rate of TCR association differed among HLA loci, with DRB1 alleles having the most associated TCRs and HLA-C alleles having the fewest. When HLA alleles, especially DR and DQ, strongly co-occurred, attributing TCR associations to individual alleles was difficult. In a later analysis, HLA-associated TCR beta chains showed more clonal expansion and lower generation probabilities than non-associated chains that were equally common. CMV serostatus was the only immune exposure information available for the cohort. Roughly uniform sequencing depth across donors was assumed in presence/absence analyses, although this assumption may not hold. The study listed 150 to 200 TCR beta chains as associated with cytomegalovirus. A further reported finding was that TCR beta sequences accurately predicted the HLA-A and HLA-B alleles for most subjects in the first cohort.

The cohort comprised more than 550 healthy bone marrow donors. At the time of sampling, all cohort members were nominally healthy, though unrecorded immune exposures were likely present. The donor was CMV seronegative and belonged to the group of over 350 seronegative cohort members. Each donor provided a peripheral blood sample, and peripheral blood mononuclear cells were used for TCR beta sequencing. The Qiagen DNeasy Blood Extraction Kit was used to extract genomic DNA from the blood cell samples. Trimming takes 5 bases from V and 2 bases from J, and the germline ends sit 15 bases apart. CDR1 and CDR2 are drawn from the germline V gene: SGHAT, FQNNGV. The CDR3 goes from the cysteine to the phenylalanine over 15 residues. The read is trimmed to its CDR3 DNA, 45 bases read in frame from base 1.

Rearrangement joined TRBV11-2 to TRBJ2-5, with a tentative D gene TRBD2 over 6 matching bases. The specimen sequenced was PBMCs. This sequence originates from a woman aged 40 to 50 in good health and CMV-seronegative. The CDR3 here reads CASSASPAGQETQYF. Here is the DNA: TGTGCCAGCAGCGCCTCCCCGGCGGGACAAGAGACCCAGTACTTC.